Presented here are 25 T cell receptor beta chains from one specimen sequenced in a study of blood T cell repertoires in COVID-19. Here immunoSEQ multiplex PCR was the method, and the copy in TCRdb shows in-frame clones only, minus some. The table has 90,000 to 120,000 clones, roughly 80% seen once; the top ten hold around 4.4%. Sequenced input: peripheral blood. The receptors originated from a human donor in a cohort sampled during active COVID-19.

The chain combines TRBV4-1 with TRBJ2-3; TRBD1 matches 8 bases. Germline-derived CDR1 and CDR2 are MGHRA and YSYEKL. The CDR3 contains 16 residues. Trimming at V came to 6 bases and at J to 3 bases, leaving 11 bases not matched to a gene. This chain's CDR3 is CASSRQGRVVTDTQYF. DNA for the CDR3: TGCGCCAGCAGTCGACAGGGGAGAGTGGTAACAGATACGCAGTATTTT.

The V and J genes are TRBV19 and TRBJ2-5; D is perhaps TRBD1 (6 bases). V was shortened by 1 base and J by 4 bases, with 13 bases between the two germline ends. The CDR3 has 15 residues. CDR1 LNHDA and CDR2 SQIVND come from the germline V gene (reference sequence). Here the CDR3 DNA reads TGTGCCAGTAGTATAGCCAACAGGGTGTCAGAGACCCAGTACTTC. It specifies CASSIANRVSETQYF.

DNA for the CDR3: TGTGCCTCCGGGACAGGGGTGAATGAGCAGTTCTTC. Its protein is CASGTGVNEQFF. The gene calls are TRBV10-3 and TRBJ2-1; 10 nucleotides match TRBD1. This CDR3 region has 12 residues. Losses at the gene ends were 11 bases for V and 7 bases for J; bases not matched to a gene: 5. The germline gives CDR1 ENHRY, CDR2 SYGVKD.

This chain links TRBV7-3 with TRBJ2-1; D is unclear. The CDR3 has 13 residues. Germline V CDR1 and CDR2: SGHTA, FQGTGA. Deletions cut 5 bases from V and 6 bases from J, with 11 bases between. CDR3 in DNA: TGTGCCAGCAGCATGGGCCTGGTCAATGAGCAGTTCTTC. Its protein product is CASSMGLVNEQFF.

The CDR3 spells CASSLGVKTLTTNTEAFF. In DNA form, the CDR3 reads TGTGCCAGCAGCTTAGGGGTTAAGACGCTTACTACAAACACTGAAGCTTTCTTT. The chain joins TRBV7-9 to TRBJ1-1; D is unresolved. V was pared by 1 base and J by 2 bases, with 20 bases between. This CDR3 spans 18 amino acids. In germline, CDR1 is SEHNR, CDR2 FQNEAQ (reference sequence).

There are a few counts of this clone. V usage is TRBV7-9 and J usage is TRBJ1-4, with D hard to call. Germline V lookup: CDR1 SEHNR, CDR2 FQNEAQ (reference sequence). V lost 2 bases and J lost 7, with 11 bases in between. The length of the CDR3 is 14 residues. CDR3 region: CASSLSGVSEKLFF. In nucleotides, the CDR3 is TGTGCCAGCAGCTTATCGGGTGTTTCTGAAAAACTGTTTTTT.

This chain links TRBV11-3 with TRBJ1-3; D remains unclear. The CDR3 contains 17 residues. V was cut by 3 bases and J by 2 bases, with 17 bases left in between. Germline loops: CDR1 SGHNT, CDR2 YENEEA. The CDR3: CASSFFNGPSPGNTIYF. DNA of the CDR3: TGTGCCAGCAGCTTCTTCAATGGCCCATCCCCTGGAAACACCATATATTTT.

This clone appeared once. The chain joins TRBV7-2 to TRBJ1-6; D is ambiguous. V shed 2 bases and J shed 0 bases, with 14 bases lying between them. The germline V gene encodes CDR1 SGHTA and CDR2 FQGNSA. This CDR3 contains 18 residues. CDR3 coding DNA: TGTGCCAGCAGCTTACTTCCGACGGAGAGCTCCTATAATTCACCCCTCCACTTT. Translation: CASSLLPTESSYNSPLHF. The whole variable domain, remainder taken from reference TRBV7-2 and TRBJ1-6, is GAGVSQSPSNKVTEKGKDVELRCDPISGHTALYWYRQSLGQGLEFLIYFQGNSAPDKSGLPSDRFSAERTGGSVSTLTIQRTQQEDSAVYLCASSLLPTESSYNSPLHFGNGTRLTVT.

V usage is TRBV29-1 and J usage is TRBJ1-1; D is unclear. V lost 7 bases and J 0 bases, leaving 9 bases between the germline ends. The CDR3 totals 12 residues. Germline lookup yields CDR1 SQVTM and CDR2 ANQGSEA. Here the CDR3 reads CSGAGVNTEAFF. CDR3 in DNA: TGCAGCGGTGCAGGCGTGAACACTGAAGCTTTCTTT. Looking up the rest from reference TRBV29-1 and TRBJ1-1 gives the full variable domain: SAVISQKPSRDICQRGTSLTIQCQVDSQVTMMFWYRQQPGQSLTLIATANQGSEATYESGFVIDKFPISRPNLTFSTLTVSNMSPEDSSIYLCSGAGVNTEAFFGQGTRLTVV.

This clone was seen once. This chain uses TRBV4-3 with TRBJ2-2, with TRBD2 identical over 11 bases. Germline CDR1 is LGHNA and CDR2 is YSLEER. J lost 1 base, V lost 4 bases, and 5 bases had no gene match. The CDR3 has 17 amino acids. The DNA of the CDR3 is TGCGCCAGCAGCCTCAGTCTAGCGGGAGGGAACACCGGGGAGCTGTTTTTT. Translating it yields CASSLSLAGGNTGELFF.

The chain has TRBV6-2 or TRBV6-3 and TRBJ2-7; the D gene is possibly TRBD2 (6 bases). Germline V lookup: CDR1 MNHEY, CDR2 SVGEGT. V was clipped by 5 bases and J by 4 bases, with 15 bases between them. The CDR3 length is 14 residues. The CDR3 loop is CASSPEGNGYEQYV. CDR3 sequence (DNA): TGTGCCAGCAGTCCGGAGGGAAATGGTTACGAGCAGTACGTC.

This CDR3 is CATSAYRGLEQYV. In DNA form, the CDR3 reads TGTGCCACCAGCGCCTACAGGGGGCTCGAGCAGTACGTC. The chain links TRBV15 to TRBJ2-7; 9 bases are a match to TRBD1. The CDR3 is 13 residues long. V gave up 5 bases and J gave up 6 bases; unmatched junction bases: 5. Germline V lookup: CDR1 LNHNV, CDR2 YYDKDF (reference sequence).

The chain uses TRBV18 and TRBJ1-5, with unresolved D. CDR3 size: 15 residues. CDR1 is KGHSH and CDR2 is LQKENI in the germline V gene. V lost 3 bases, J lost 0 bases, and 9 bases lay in between. The CDR3 bases are TGTGCCAGCTCACCCTCAGATAATAGCAATCAGCCCCAGCATTTT. Translating gives CASSPSDNSNQPQHF.

CDR3 in DNA: TGTGCCAGCAGCTTAAGGCCCGACACTGAAGCTTTCTTT. Translated: CASSLRPDTEAFF. This rearrangement joins TRBV7-3 to TRBJ1-1; no firm D call. The V gene lost 1 base and the J gene lost 3 bases, with 6 bases spanning the gap. The V gene's germline CDR1 is SGHTA and CDR2 FQGTGA. The CDR3 is made up of 13 amino acids.

The V gene is TRBV5-1, the J gene TRBJ2-7; no clear D. The ends were cut back, 0 bases at V and 3 bases at J, with 7 bases in the middle. This CDR3 spans 13 amino acids. Germline lookup yields CDR1 SGHRS and CDR2 YFSETQ. The CDR3 coding sequence is TGCGCCAGCAGCTTGGGCGGCTACTACGAGCAGTACTTC. It specifies CASSLGGYYEQYF.

The chain has TRBV21-1 and TRBJ2-1; the D call TRBD2 from the table was never checked on the DNA. TRBV21-1 is termed a pseudogene. The CDR3 sequence is 16 residues long. DNA of the CDR3: TGTGCCAGCAGCAAAAAAAGACTAGCGGGAGAAAATGAGCAGTTCTTC. Translation gives CASSKKRLAGENEQFF.

This clone was observed a few times. The chain couples TRBV5-4 to TRBJ1-1, with 9 nucleotides matching TRBD1. Per germline, CDR1 SGHNT and CDR2 YYREEE (reference sequence). The junction had 11 bases not matched to a gene; V was cut back by 3 bases and J by 2 bases. The CDR3 sequence is 17 residues long. CDR3 residues: CASSWGNRGLVNTEAFF. The CDR3 region has the DNA TGTGCCAGCAGCTGGGGAAACAGGGGGCTGGTAAACACTGAAGCTTTCTTT.

For the CDR3, the DNA is TGCAGCGCTACTAGCGGGAACCTCCCCTACGAGCAGTACTTC. Encoded protein: CSATSGNLPYEQYF. This sequence joins TRBV29-1 and TRBJ2-7; the match to TRBD2 covers 10 bases. The J segment lost 2 bases and the V segment lost 7 bases, leaving 8 bases of the junction unmatched. The CDR3 contains 14 residues. Germline V gives CDR1 SQVTM, CDR2 ANQGSEA.

The rearrangement uses TRBV25-1 and TRBJ1-3, with no clear D. The CDR3 spans 14 residues. Germline values: CDR1 MGHDK, CDR2 SYGVNS. The V and J ends lost 3 bases and 4 bases respectively, with 10 bases between them. The CDR3 nucleotides read TGTGCCAGCAGTGATCTATCCAGGGGAAACACCATATATTTT. Translation: CASSDLSRGNTIYF. The whole variable domain, filled in from reference TRBV25-1 and TRBJ1-3, reads EADIYQTPRYLVIGTGKKITLECSQTMGHDKMYWYQQDPGMELHLIHYSYGVNSTEKGDLSSESTVSRIRTEHFPLTLESARPSHTSQYLCASSDLSRGNTIYFGEGSWLTVV.

This sequence joins TRBV24-1 and TRBJ2-1, with D possibly TRBD1 on 5 matching bases. The CDR3 totals 13 residues. Germline V gene lookup returns CDR1 KGHDR and CDR2 SFDVKD. Trimming left V 3 bases short and J 4 bases short, with 6 bases between. CDR3 bases: TGTGCCACCAGTGATGACAGATACAATGAGCAGTTCTTC. This codes for CATSDDRYNEQFF.

The rearrangement links TRBV28 to TRBJ2-3; tentative D call: TRBD1 (6 bases). Between the trimmed V and J ends, which lost 6 bases and 4 bases, there was a span of 14 bases. Germline-derived CDR1 and CDR2 are MDHEN and SYDVKM. This CDR3 spans 14 amino acids. The CDR3 loop is CASSPGAVADTQYF. The CDR3 DNA is TGTGCCAGCAGCCCAGGGGCGGTTGCAGATACGCAGTATTTT.

This clone was seen at least ten times. The rearrangement joins TRBV5-1 to TRBJ1-1, with D uncertain. Trimming left V 7 bases short and J 1 base short, with 11 bases between. The CDR3 is 13 amino acids. In germline, CDR1 is SGHRS, CDR2 YFSETQ. Written as DNA, the CDR3 is TGCGCCAGCTACCGTACAGAGAACACTGAAGCTTTCTTT. It specifies CASYRTENTEAFF.

The rearrangement links TRBV7-9 to TRBJ2-5, with 9 bases lining up with TRBD2. With 5 bases clipped from V and 4 bases from J, the junction kept 2 bases outside the gene matches. Looked up from germline, CDR1 is SEHNR and CDR2 is FQNEAQ (reference sequence). This CDR3 region has 13 residues. CDR3 coding DNA: TGTGCCAGCAGCATGGGACTAGCAGAGACCCAGTACTTC. Translation gives CASSMGLAETQYF.

The chain employs TRBV5-1 and TRBJ2-1; 8 bases line up with TRBD2. This CDR3 is built from 16 residues. J gave up 7 bases and V 5 bases, and 14 bases lay outside the gene matches. CDR1 SGHRS and CDR2 YFSETQ come from the germline V gene. CDR3 coding DNA: TGCGCCAGCAGTACAAATTTAGCGGGAAGTGGGAATGAGCAGTTCTTC. This codes for CASSTNLAGSGNEQFF.

Here the CDR3 DNA reads TGTGCCACCGGCGGACGGGAGGGGACTAGACCTAACACCGGGGAGCTGTTTTTT. It translates to CATGGREGTRPNTGELFF. V is TRBV15 and J is TRBJ2-2; TRBD2 matches 8 bases. J gave up 2 bases and V 8 bases, and 16 bases lay outside the gene matches. This CDR3 has 18 residues. The V gene's germline CDR1 is LNHNV and CDR2 YYDKDF (reference sequence).